This T cell receptor (beta chain) was identified in a study of tumor-infiltrating lymphocytes in localized non-small cell lung cancer. Overall study: Several tumor histologies, both smoking statuses, and some post-neoadjuvant chemotherapy samples were included. From each patient, both tumor and uninvolved lung, non-adjacent to tumor, were sampled. Findings of the study overall: Different pieces of the same tissue went to different assays, confounding technical variation with intratumor heterogeneity. Higher tumor T cell infiltration than in uninvolved lung was supported by TCRbeta sequencing.

Assay used: immunoSEQ multiplex PCR; TCRdb lists only in-frame clones, some missing. Seen here are about 12,000 clones, approximately 80% observed once, and the top ten hold approximately 12%. This clone came up a few times. Its antigen is currently unknown. The CDR3 sequence is 16 residues long. V was pared by 0 bases and J by 0 bases, with 10 bases between. CDR1 MNHNY and CDR2 SVGAGI come from the germline V gene (reference sequence). This TCR was sampled from a human donor with non-small cell lung cancer. The sequenced sample was lung tumor tissue. V usage is TRBV6-6 and J usage is TRBJ2-3; D is possibly TRBD1 (6 bases). CDR3 nucleotide sequence: TGTGCCAGCAGTTACTCTGGGGGCCTGAGCACAGATACGCAGTATTTT. This sequence encodes CASSYSGGLSTDTQYF.